Each of the 18 T cell receptor beta chains below was sequenced from the same sample in a study of breast tumors, draining lymph nodes, adjacent tissues. Samples came from axillary lymph nodes draining the breast cancer. TCRdb itself ran the multiplex PCR reads through MiXCR, one entry per CDR3 protein. The sample has tens of thousands of distinct CDR3 sequences, around 29% seen once. What was sequenced was axillary lymph node tissue. The source is a female donor with breast cancer. Some clones in this sample may be carry-over from other donors' samples.

This clonotype was observed at least ten times. This clone may be a read error of a much larger clone one base away. The rearrangement uses TRBV7-2 and TRBJ1-2; the match to TRBD1 covers 10 bases. Germline CDR1 and CDR2: SGHTA and FQGNSA. The CDR3 consists of 15 residues. CDR3 sequence reads: CASSSTGGANYGYPF. CDR3 DNA sequence: TGTGCCAGCAGCTCGACAGGGGGCGCTAACTATGGCTACCCCTTC.

The table lists this clonotype with many counts. V is TRBV20-1 and J is TRBJ2-2; tentative D call: TRBD1 (6 bases). Per germline, CDR1 DFQATT and CDR2 SNEGSKA (reference sequence). The V end was cut by 6 bases, the J end by 1 base, with 9 bases between. CDR3 length equals 13 residues. This CDR3 reads CSAEGQNTGELFF. CDR3 bases: TGCAGTGCCGAGGGACAGAACACCGGGGAGCTGTTTTTT.

The rearrangement links TRBV10-2 to TRBJ2-1; TRBD1 or TRBD2 may be the D gene (5 bases each). Germline-derived CDR1 and CDR2 are WSHSY and SAAADI. This CDR3 region has 12 residues. V was pared by 4 bases and J by 6 bases, with 7 bases between. The CDR3 sequence: CASSGDVNEQFF. The CDR3 DNA follows: TGCGCCAGCAGTGGGGACGTCAATGAGCAGTTCTTC.

There are many counts of this clonotype. The chain is built from TRBV5-5 and TRBJ1-6; TRBD1 aligns across 7 bases. The V gene's germline CDR1 is SGHKS and CDR2 YYEKEE (reference sequence). The CDR3 consists of 13 residues. V was pared by 7 bases and J by 6 bases, with 4 bases of the junction left unmatched. The CDR3 here is CASLGQSNSPLHF. CDR3 DNA sequence: TGTGCCAGCCTGGGACAGTCTAATTCACCCCTCCACTTT.

Comments on this clonotype: A read error is possible here, since a much larger clone lies one base away. This chain joins TRBV5-4 and TRBJ2-7; D gene ambiguous. Germline V gives CDR1 SGHNT, CDR2 YYREEE (reference sequence). The CDR3 runs 12 residues. The V gene lost 4 bases and the J gene lost 6 bases, with 11 bases spanning the gap. Written as DNA, the CDR3 is TGTGCCAGCAGCCTCCTGGGCGCCGAGCAGTACTTC. Amino acids: CASSLLGAEQYF.

Ten or more counts support this clonotype. The chain joins TRBV20-1 to TRBJ2-5, with 7 nucleotides matching TRBD1. CDR1 is DFQATT and CDR2 is SNEGSKA in the germline V gene (reference sequence). With V trimmed by 1 base and J by 2 bases, 7 bases remained unmatched. This CDR3 region has 15 residues. The CDR3: CSARGTQGDQETQYF. The CDR3 coding sequence is TGCAGTGCTAGAGGAACCCAGGGGGATCAAGAGACCCAGTACTTC.

This clonotype came up many times. This chain links TRBV20-1 with TRBJ1-2; D unresolved. CDR1 and CDR2 (germline): DFQATT, SNEGSKA (reference sequence). The length of the CDR3 is 13 residues. V gave up 0 bases and J gave up 10 bases, with 15 bases separating them. In nucleotides, the CDR3 is TGCAGTGCTAGAGATATGGGCACTCGCGACTACACCTTC. Residues: CSARDMGTRDYTF.

Concerning this clonotype itself: Just one base apart from a much larger clone, this may be a read error. The missing conserved phenylalanine or tryptophan at the end of this CDR3 makes a read error likely. V gene TRBV9 combines with J gene TRBJ2-3; TRBD1 agrees at 7 bases. This CDR3 is 13 amino acids long. The ends lost 4 bases at V and 11 bases at J; junction bases unmatched: 10. CDR1 is SGDLS and CDR2 is YYNGEE in the germline V gene. This CDR3 is CASSTGQYNEQYC. CDR3 bases: TGTGCCAGCAGCACGGGACAGTACAATGAGCAGTATTGT.

A note on this clonotype: A much bigger clone sits one base away, suggesting this may be a read error. The J gene is TRBJ2-7, the V gene TRBV12-5, with 7 bases that match TRBD2. The V gene's germline CDR1 is LGHNT and CDR2 FRNRAP. Trimming removed 1 base from V and 9 bases from J; junction bases left unmatched: 0. This CDR3 has 11 amino acids. CDR3 residues: CASGLAGGQYF. DNA of the CDR3: TGTGCTAGTGGTTTGGCGGGGGGGCAGTACTTC.

There are many counts of this clonotype. The V gene is TRBV7-3, the J gene TRBJ2-1, with D possibly being TRBD1 or TRBD2 (5 bases each). Germline V gives CDR1 SGHTA, CDR2 FQGTGA. V shed 2 bases and J shed 7 bases, with 9 bases lying between them. The CDR3 has 13 amino acids. CDR3 residues: CASSLGTKNEQFF. As DNA, the CDR3 is TGTGCCAGCAGCTTAGGGACCAAGAATGAGCAGTTCTTC.

This clonotype was counted ten times or more. The chain has TRBV6-2 or TRBV6-3 and TRBJ2-5; 10 bases line up with TRBD2. The germline V gene encodes CDR1 MNHEY and CDR2 SVGEGT. J lost 7 bases, V lost 6 bases, and 14 bases had no gene match. The CDR3 consists of 16 residues. The CDR3 sequence: CASRASGSSWGGTQYF. The CDR3 nucleotides read TGTGCCAGCAGAGCTAGCGGGAGCTCCTGGGGGGGGACCCAGTACTTC.

The V call is TRBV7-2, the J call TRBJ1-2, with a tentative D call TRBD1 (5 bases). CDR1 is SGHTA, CDR2 FQGNSA, per germline. The CDR3 runs to 13 residues. Trimming shortened V by 5 bases and J by 4 bases, and 11 bases separated the two germline ends. The CDR3 region is CASSGTSLYGYTF. Written as DNA, the CDR3 is TGTGCCAGCAGCGGGACCTCACTCTATGGCTACACCTTC.

This clonotype was observed at least ten times. V gene TRBV28 combines with J gene TRBJ1-6; D may be TRBD1 (5 bases). CDR3 size: 12 residues. The germline V and J ends were trimmed by 6 bases and 9 bases, with 9 bases remaining between them. Germline V CDR1 and CDR2: MDHEN, SYDVKM. CDR3: CASRPTGSPLHF. The DNA of the CDR3 is TGTGCCAGCAGACCTACAGGTTCACCCCTCCACTTT.

This clonotype was detected ten times or more. A much bigger clone sits one base away, suggesting this may be a read error. The V gene is TRBV20-1, the J gene TRBJ2-7; weak D call: TRBD1 (7 bases). The length of the CDR3 is 14 residues. Germline CDR1 DFQATT, CDR2 SNEGSKA (reference sequence). The CDR3 DNA follows: TGCAGTGCCAGGGGGGCGGGGTTCTCCTCCGAGCAGTACTTC. This encodes CSARGAGFSSEQYF.

Ten or more counts support this clonotype. The V call is TRBV27, the J call TRBJ2-1, with D possibly matching TRBD2 (6 bases). V shed 3 bases and J shed 6 bases, with 15 bases lying between them. Germline V lookup: CDR1 MNHEY, CDR2 SMNVEV (reference sequence). CDR3 length equals 15 residues. CDR3 nucleotide sequence: TGTGCCAGCAGTTTTTCCGGGACTTCCCTCAATGAGCAGTTCTTC. Its protein is CASSFSGTSLNEQFF.

To note about this clonotype: A much larger clone differs by one base, so this may be a read error. J is TRBJ2-5 and V is TRBV18; 8 bases align to TRBD1. The CDR3 length is 14 residues. Germline V CDR1 and CDR2: KGHSH, LQKENI. This CDR3 is CASPPPTGVETQYF. The CDR3 nucleotides read TGTGCCAGCCCACCACCGACAGGGGTGGAGACCCAGTACTTC.

The CDR3 nucleotides read TGTGCCAGCAGTGATAAACAGGGGACTAACTATGGCTACACCTTC. The encoded protein is CASSDKQGTNYGYTF. The chain has TRBV25-1 and TRBJ1-2; TRBD1 matches 7 bases. Germline V gene lookup returns CDR1 MGHDK and CDR2 SYGVNS. V lost 3 bases, J lost 0 bases, and 4 bases stayed unmatched. This CDR3 contains 15 residues.

In this sample, this clonotype turned up many times. The rearrangement links TRBV12-3 or TRBV12-4 to TRBJ2-1; possibly TRBD2 for D (6 bases). V was trimmed by 6 bases and J by 9 bases, leaving 15 bases between them. This CDR3 has 13 residues. For the CDR3, the DNA is TGTGCCAGCAGATCCACTGTGGGAGGTGAGCAGTTCTTC. This encodes CASRSTVGGEQFF.